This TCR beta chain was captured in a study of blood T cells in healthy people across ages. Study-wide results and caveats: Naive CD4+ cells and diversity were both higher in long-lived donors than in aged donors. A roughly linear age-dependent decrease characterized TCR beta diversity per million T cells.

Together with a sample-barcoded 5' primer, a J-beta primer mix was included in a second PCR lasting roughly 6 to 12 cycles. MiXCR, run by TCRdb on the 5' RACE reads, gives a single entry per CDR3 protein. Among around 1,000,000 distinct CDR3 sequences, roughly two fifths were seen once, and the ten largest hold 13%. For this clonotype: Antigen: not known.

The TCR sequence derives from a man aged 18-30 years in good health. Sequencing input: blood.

Written as DNA, the CDR3 is TGTGCCAGCAGCCCGGACAGACTTTACACTGAAGCTTTCTTT. Amino acids: CASSPDRLYTEAFF. The V call is TRBV7-9, the J call TRBJ1-1, with a tentative D call TRBD1 (6 bases). Germline V gene data show CDR1 as SEHNR and CDR2 as FQNEAQ (reference sequence). V shed 5 bases and J shed 3 bases, with 13 bases lying between them. The CDR3 is 14 residues long.